This T cell receptor beta chain appears in the sequencing data of a study of human T cells and chemical hapten exposure. Time point described: patch test 1, 2 weeks after DPC sensitization. Treatment here: therapeutic diphenylcyclopropenone sensitization with weekly scalp DPC. Drawing of blood took place ahead of applying each patch test. Unseparated into fractions, whole blood served as the source from which total RNA was extracted. Each CDR3 protein gets one entry after TCRdb re-called the RACE reads with MiXCR. Of some 400,000 distinct CDR3 sequences listed, about 4.4% were seen once; the top ten hold 2% to 2.5%. Germline V gene sequence: CDR1 DFQATT, CDR2 SNEGSKA (reference sequence). V trimming: 2 bases; J trimming: 1 base; junction bases outside the gene matches: 3. The CDR3 consists of 14 residues.

The sequence was obtained from a woman in her forties or fifties with alopecia areata. Some clones in this sample may be carry-over from other donors' samples. The V and J genes are TRBV20-1 and TRBJ2-3; 7 bases align to TRBD2. The sample was whole blood, taken in connection with sensitization to the hapten diphenylcyclopropenone (DPC). The CDR3 is CSARRTSGTDTQYF. The CDR3 DNA sequence: TGCAGTGCTAGACGTACTAGCGGCACAGATACGCAGTATTTT.